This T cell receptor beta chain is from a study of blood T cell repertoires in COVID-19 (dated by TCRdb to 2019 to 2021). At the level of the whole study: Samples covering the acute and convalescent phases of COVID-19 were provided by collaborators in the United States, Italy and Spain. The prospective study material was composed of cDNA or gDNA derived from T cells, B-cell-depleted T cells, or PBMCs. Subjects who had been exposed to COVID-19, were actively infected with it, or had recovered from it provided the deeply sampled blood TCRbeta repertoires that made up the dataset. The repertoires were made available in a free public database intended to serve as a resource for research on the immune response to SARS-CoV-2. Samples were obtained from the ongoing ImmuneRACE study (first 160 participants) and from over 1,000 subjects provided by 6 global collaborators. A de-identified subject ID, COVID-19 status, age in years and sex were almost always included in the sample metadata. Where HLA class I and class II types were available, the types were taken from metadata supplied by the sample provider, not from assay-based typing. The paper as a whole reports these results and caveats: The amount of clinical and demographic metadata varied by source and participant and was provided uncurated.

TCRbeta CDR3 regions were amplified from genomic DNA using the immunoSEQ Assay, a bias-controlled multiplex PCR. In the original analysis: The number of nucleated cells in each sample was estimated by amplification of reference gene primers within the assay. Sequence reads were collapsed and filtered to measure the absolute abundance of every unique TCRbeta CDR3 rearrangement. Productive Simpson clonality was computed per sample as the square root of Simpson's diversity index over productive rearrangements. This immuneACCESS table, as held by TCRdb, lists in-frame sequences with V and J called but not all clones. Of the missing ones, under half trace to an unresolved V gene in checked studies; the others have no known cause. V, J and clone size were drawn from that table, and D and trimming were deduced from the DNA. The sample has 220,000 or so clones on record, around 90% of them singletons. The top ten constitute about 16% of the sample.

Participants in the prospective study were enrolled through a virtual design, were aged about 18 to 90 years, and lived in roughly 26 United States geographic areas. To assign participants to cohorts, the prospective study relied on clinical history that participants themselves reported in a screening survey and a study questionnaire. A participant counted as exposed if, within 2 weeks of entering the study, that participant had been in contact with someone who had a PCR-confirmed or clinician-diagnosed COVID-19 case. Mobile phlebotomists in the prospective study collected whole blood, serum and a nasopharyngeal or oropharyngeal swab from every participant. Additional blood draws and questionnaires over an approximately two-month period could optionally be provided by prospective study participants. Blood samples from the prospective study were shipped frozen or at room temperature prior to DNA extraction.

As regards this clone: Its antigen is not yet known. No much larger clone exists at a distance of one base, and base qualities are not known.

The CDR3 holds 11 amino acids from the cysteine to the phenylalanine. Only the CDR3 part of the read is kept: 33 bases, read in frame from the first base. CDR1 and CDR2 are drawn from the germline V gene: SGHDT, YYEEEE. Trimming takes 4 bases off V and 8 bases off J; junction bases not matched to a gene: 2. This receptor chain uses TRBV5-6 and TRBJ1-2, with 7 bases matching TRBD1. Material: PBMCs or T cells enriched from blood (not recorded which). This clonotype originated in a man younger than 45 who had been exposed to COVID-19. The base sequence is TGTGCCAGCAGCGGCAGGGGGGGCTACACCTTC. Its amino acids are CASSGRGGYTF.